One T cell receptor (beta chain) is described in this entry. Authors' analysis steps: Nucleated cell counts were estimated from reference gene primer amplification. Libraries were prepared by immunoSEQ multiplex PCR; TCRdb keeps only in-frame clonotypes and omits some of them. The V and J calls and the clone size are those of that table, but D and trimming were determined from the DNA. Among roughly 50,000 clones listed, 65% to 85% were seen once. The record originates from a study of blood T cell repertoires in COVID-19. On the study more broadly: Some COVID-19 samples were acute and others convalescent; all came from the United States, Italy and Spain.

V was cut by 1 base and J by 6 bases, with 9 bases left in between. Germline V CDR1 and CDR2: SGHNT, YYREEE (reference sequence). There are 13 residues in the CDR3. Sample: peripheral blood. This TCR was sampled from a human donor with active or convalescent COVID-19. The donor label of this sample is uncertain. The gene calls are TRBV5-4 and TRBJ2-3, with a possible D match to TRBD2 (5 bases). The CDR3 is CASSLTGGDTQYF. CDR3 nucleotide sequence: TGTGCCAGCAGCTTGACGGGCGGGGATACGCAGTATTTT.